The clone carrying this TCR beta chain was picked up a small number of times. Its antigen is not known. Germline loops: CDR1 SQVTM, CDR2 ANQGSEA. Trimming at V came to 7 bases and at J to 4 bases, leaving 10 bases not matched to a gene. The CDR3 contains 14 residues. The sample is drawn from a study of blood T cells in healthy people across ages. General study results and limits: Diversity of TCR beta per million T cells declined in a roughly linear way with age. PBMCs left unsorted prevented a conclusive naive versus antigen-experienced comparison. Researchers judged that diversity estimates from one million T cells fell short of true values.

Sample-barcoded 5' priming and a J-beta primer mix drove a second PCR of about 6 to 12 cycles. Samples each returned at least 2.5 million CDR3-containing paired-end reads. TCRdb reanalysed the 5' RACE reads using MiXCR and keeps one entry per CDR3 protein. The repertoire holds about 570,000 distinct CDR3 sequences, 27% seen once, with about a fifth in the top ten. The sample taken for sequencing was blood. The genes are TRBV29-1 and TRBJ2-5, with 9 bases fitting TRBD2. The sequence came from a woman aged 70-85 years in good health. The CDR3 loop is CSAVRGGAGETQYF. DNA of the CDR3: TGCAGCGCCGTTCGCGGGGGGGCGGGAGAGACCCAGTACTTC.